This T cell receptor (beta chain) was recovered during a study of Graves' ophthalmopathy and Graves' hyperthyroidism. Whole-study context: Hyperthyroidism counted as stable given no ophthalmopathy within 18 months of follow-up.

RNA transcripts were the source from which TCR beta CDR3 regions were amplified. A first-round RT-PCR used HTBI primers, followed by a second-round multiplex PCR. MiXCR, applied by TCRdb to the multiplex PCR reads, yields one record per CDR3 protein. Of over a million distinct CDR3 sequences listed, less than 45% are singletons. This CDR3 spans 15 amino acids. V was pared by 3 bases and J by 3 bases, with 15 bases between. CDR1 and CDR2 (germline): KGHSH, LQKENI. J is TRBJ2-7 and V is TRBV18; D is possibly TRBD1 or TRBD2 (6 bases each). The sequencing input was peripheral blood or thyroid tissue (not recorded which). This clonotype was obtained from an adult man with Graves' hyperthyroidism. CDR3 nucleotide sequence: TGTGCCAGCTCACCCCTAGGCGGGGACAACTACGAGCAGTACTTC. As protein: CASSPLGGDNYEQYF.